This T cell receptor (beta chain) was identified in a study of blood T cell repertoires in COVID-19. TCRdb's table, derived via immunoSEQ multiplex PCR, lists solely in-frame clones and lacks some. This sample carries about 33,000 clones, just over 85% of them seen once, and the ten largest clones take 6.3%. Source material: peripheral blood. The origin of this receptor is a human donor in a cohort sampled during active COVID-19.

The CDR3 loop reads CSVEDSGRYSYNEQFF. The CDR3 bases are TGCAGCGTTGAAGATAGCGGGCGGTATTCCTACAATGAGCAGTTCTTC. This chain links TRBV29-1 with TRBJ2-1, with 7 bases identical to TRBD2. The CDR3 contains 16 residues. Trimming cost V 0 bases and J 1 base; bases outside gene matches: 6. The germline V gene has CDR1 SQVTM and CDR2 ANQGSEA.